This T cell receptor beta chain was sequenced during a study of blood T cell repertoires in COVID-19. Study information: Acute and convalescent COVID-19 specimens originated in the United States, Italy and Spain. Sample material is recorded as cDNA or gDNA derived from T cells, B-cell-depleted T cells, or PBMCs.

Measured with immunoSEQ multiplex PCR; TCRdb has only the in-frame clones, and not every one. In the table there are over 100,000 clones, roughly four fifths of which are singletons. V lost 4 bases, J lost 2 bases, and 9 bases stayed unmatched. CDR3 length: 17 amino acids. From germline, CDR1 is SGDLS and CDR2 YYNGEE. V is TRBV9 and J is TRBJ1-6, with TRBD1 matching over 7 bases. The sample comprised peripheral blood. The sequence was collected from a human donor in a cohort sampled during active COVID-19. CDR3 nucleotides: TGTGCCAGCAGCTCAGGGGACAGTGAGCCCTATAATTCACCCCTCCACTTT. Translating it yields CASSSGDSEPYNSPLHF.